This T cell receptor beta chain came from a study of neurological immune-mediated disorders. 5'RACE with 10-nucleotide random UMIs generated the cDNA. TCRdb redid the calling of the 5' RACE reads with MiXCR, one entry per CDR3 protein. The table shows some 55,000 distinct CDR3 sequences, with roughly 8.4% occurring only once. Described time point: longitudinal time-point 3. Study results and limitations: While HTLV-1-associated myelopathy showed the greatest TCR clonal expansion, multiple sclerosis showed the least, falling below healthy controls. Private repertoires in all groups were suggested by the absence of shared CDR3 amino acid sequences among expanded clones across subjects.

A word on this clonotype: Its antigen is still unknown. The junction does not match germline at one end; this may be a read error.

This sequence originates from a woman in her thirties or forties in good health. The sequenced material came from PBMCs.

The CDR3 region has the DNA TGTGCCAGCAGCTTAGAGGCAGGGGGCGGGCGGGGGACCCCGTACTTC. Its translation: CASSLEAGGGRGTPYF. V usage is TRBV11-2 and J usage is TRBJ2-5; possible D gene TRBD1, 8 bases. CDR3 size: 16 residues. Germline-derived CDR1 and CDR2 are SGHAT and FQNNGV. Complete variable domain (other parts from reference TRBV11-2 and TRBJ2-5): EAGVAQSPRYKIIEKRQSVAFWCNPISGHATLYWYQQILGQGPKLLIQFQNNGVVDDSQLPKDRFSAERLKGVDSTLKIQPAKLEDSAVYLCASSLEAGGGRGTPYFGPGTRLLVL.